Each of the 27 T cell receptor beta chains below was sequenced from the same sample in a study of a mutant IDH1 vaccine in newly diagnosed glioma. These receptors have no known antigen. The time point is: week 47, end of study. A 20-mer mutant IDH1 peptide at 300 ug was injected subcutaneously with topical imiquimod. The protocol was immunoSEQ multiplex PCR, while the TCRdb copy is restricted to in-frame clones and leaves out a portion. The sample lists about 59,000 clones; 83% were seen once. Sequencing was performed on PBMCs, taken from a glioma patient whose treatment included an IDH1 peptide vaccine. These receptors all stem from a man aged 25-45 years with glioma.

This sequence joins TRBV28 and TRBJ2-1, with 7 nucleotides matching TRBD1. This CDR3 has 15 residues. V was pared by 4 bases and J by 4 bases, with 7 bases of the junction left unmatched. Germline-derived CDR1 and CDR2 are MDHEN and SYDVKM. The DNA of the CDR3 is TGTGCCAGCAGTTCCGGGACAGCGCCTTACAATGAGCAGTTCTTC. It is translated as CASSSGTAPYNEQFF.

The chain is built from TRBV5-6 and TRBJ2-3, with a weak D call TRBD1 (6 bases). The CDR3 covers 19 residues. V shed 6 bases and J shed 0 bases, with 26 bases lying between them. Per germline, CDR1 SGHDT and CDR2 YYEEEE. CDR3 region: CASTSLVWTVKASTDTQYF. The CDR3 bases are TGTGCCAGCACTAGCTTGGTTTGGACAGTCAAAGCTAGCACAGATACGCAGTATTTT.

The chain joins TRBV6-1 to TRBJ1-1, with 8 bases aligning to TRBD1. J was trimmed by 6 bases and V by 3 bases; bases with no gene match: 6. This CDR3 is 14 amino acids long. Germline-derived CDR1 and CDR2 are MNHNS and SASEGT. CDR3 nucleotide sequence: TGTGCCAGCAGTGAGGGACAGGAAAGGGCTGAAGCTTTCTTT. Translating it yields CASSEGQERAEAFF.

The chain combines TRBV30 with TRBJ1-5, with 11 positions matching TRBD1. The germline gives CDR1 GTSNPN, CDR2 SVGIG (reference sequence). CDR3 length: 15 amino acids. CDR3 nucleotides: TGTGCTTATAAAGCCGGGACAGGGGGGAATCAGCCCCAGCATTTT. Amino acids: CAYKAGTGGNQPQHF.

This rearrangement joins TRBV7-9 to TRBJ1-1, with a tentative D call TRBD1 (6 bases). CDR1 is SEHNR, CDR2 FQNEAQ, per germline (reference sequence). Trimming stripped 5 bases from V and 1 base from J, with 20 bases between. The CDR3 loop spans 17 amino acids. The CDR3 DNA is TGTGCCAGCAGCACAATCCGCACAGGGAGCAAGAACACTGAAGCTTTCTTT. As protein: CASSTIRTGSKNTEAFF.

The chain combines TRBV6-1 with TRBJ2-7; perhaps TRBD1 as D (6 bases). Germline CDR1 and CDR2: MNHNS and SASEGT. The CDR3 consists of 15 residues. Trimming took 7 bases from V and 6 from J, leaving 22 bases between them. The CDR3 nucleotides are TGTGCCAGCAACCGAGGCTTTCCAGGGGCCAGCGAGCAGTACTTC. This translates into CASNRGFPGASEQYF.

This clone was seen a handful of times. The chain links TRBV10-3 to TRBJ2-7; TRBD1 or TRBD2 may be the D gene (5 bases each). V lost 6 bases and J lost 2, with 11 bases in between. The CDR3 runs 13 residues. The germline CDR1 and CDR2 sequences are ENHRY and SYGVKD. The CDR3 here is CAIRGRLTYEQYF. The CDR3 DNA reads as TGTGCCATCAGGGGACGGCTAACCTACGAGCAGTACTTC.

This chain connects TRBV10-2 to TRBJ2-5, with TRBD2 matching over 9 bases. V shed 4 bases and J 5 bases; nucleotides not matched to a gene: 14. This CDR3 has 17 amino acids. Per germline, CDR1 WSHSY and CDR2 SAAADI. The CDR3 here is CASSGGWSGGMRETQYF. Written as DNA, the CDR3 is TGCGCCAGCAGTGGAGGTTGGAGCGGGGGGATGCGGGAGACCCAGTACTTC.

The rearrangement links TRBV6-1 to TRBJ1-2, with D tentatively TRBD1 (6 bases). V was cut by 3 bases and J by 4 bases, with 18 bases left in between. The CDR3 consists of 16 residues. Germline V CDR1 and CDR2: MNHNS, SASEGT. CDR3 nucleotide sequence: TGTGCCAGCAGTGAGGGGTGGGGGCATGAGTCCTATGGCTACACCTTC. It specifies CASSEGWGHESYGYTF.

This chain links TRBV11-2 with TRBJ2-2, with 7 nucleotides matching TRBD1. The CDR3 runs 15 residues. V was pared by 2 bases and J by 3 bases, with 3 bases of the junction left unmatched. Germline assignment: CDR1 SGHAT and CDR2 FQNNGV. The CDR3 nucleotides are TGTGCCAGCAGCTTACCAGGGGGATACACCGGGGAGCTGTTTTTT. It yields the protein CASSLPGGYTGELFF. Combining the CDR3 with reference TRBV11-2 and TRBJ2-2 gives the whole variable domain EAGVAQSPRYKIIEKRQSVAFWCNPISGHATLYWYQQILGQGPKLLIQFQNNGVVDDSQLPKDRFSAERLKGVDSTLKIQPAKLEDSAVYLCASSLPGGYTGELFFGEGSRLTVL.

The count of this clone is one. The gene calls are TRBV5-1 and TRBJ1-6, with 9 bases fitting TRBD1. The CDR3 spans 14 residues. Germline trimming cut 4 bases from V and 9 bases from J; bases unmatched to any gene: 5. Germline V gene sequence: CDR1 SGHRS, CDR2 YFSETQ. CDR3 loop: CASSPGQGRSPLHF. CDR3 DNA: TGCGCCAGCAGCCCGGGACAGGGTCGTTCACCCCTCCACTTT.

V usage is TRBV5-8 and J usage is TRBJ1-2; D is ambiguous. This CDR3 has 13 residues. The V and J ends lost 4 bases and 2 bases respectively, with 9 bases between them. The germline V gene has CDR1 SGHTS and CDR2 YDEGEE. The CDR3 spells CASSTKTNYGYTF. In nucleotides, the CDR3 is TGTGCCAGCAGCACCAAAACGAACTATGGCTACACCTTC.

The rearrangement links TRBV30 to TRBJ1-1; weak D call: TRBD1 (6 bases). V was pared by 0 bases and J by 0 bases, with 20 bases between. The CDR3 consists of 18 residues. The V gene's germline CDR1 is GTSNPN and CDR2 SVGIG (reference sequence). The CDR3 DNA reads as TGTGCCTGGAGTGTAGGTTCTAGGCAGGGGTATGTGAACACTGAAGCTTTCTTT. The encoded protein is CAWSVGSRQGYVNTEAFF.

The V gene is TRBV6-1, the J gene TRBJ1-6; D possibly corresponds to TRBD1 (5 bases). CDR3 size: 13 residues. V dropped 5 bases and J dropped 6 bases, with 8 bases sitting between them. Germline V gives CDR1 MNHNS, CDR2 SASEGT. The CDR3 spells CASSRGSNSPLHF. DNA of the CDR3: TGTGCCAGCAGTCGGGGCAGTAATTCACCCCTCCACTTT.

The genes are TRBV4-2 and TRBJ2-2; D uncertain. Germline CDR1 reads LGHNA; CDR2 reads YNFKEQ. The CDR3 runs to 13 residues. V gave up 5 bases and J gave up 3 bases, with 7 bases separating them. This CDR3 is CASSVSYTGELFF. The CDR3 coding sequence is TGTGCCAGCAGCGTGTCTTACACCGGGGAGCTGTTTTTT.

To note about this clone: This CDR3 is also generated by other DNA sequences in the sample. The chain recombines TRBV5-1 with TRBJ2-3, with D unresolved. Germline CDR1 reads SGHRS; CDR2 reads YFSETQ. The CDR3 has 11 amino acids. With 3 bases removed from V and 2 bases from J, the gap between germline ends came to 1 base. For the CDR3, the DNA is TGCGCCAGCAGCTACACAGATACGCAGTATTTT. Its protein is CASSYTDTQYF.

The chain employs TRBV21-1 and TRBJ1-6; the table's D call, TRBD1, was not checked against the DNA. TRBV21-1 is classified as a pseudogene. CDR3 length: 20 amino acids. The CDR3 DNA is TGTGCCAGCAGCAAAGCACGCGGGACAGGGATTGGGTCCTATAATTCACCCCTCCACTTT. This sequence encodes CASSKARGTGIGSYNSPLHF.

The chain is built from TRBV19 and TRBJ2-4, with TRBD2 matching 9 bases. After removal of 0 bases from V and 1 base from J, the junction contained 4 bases not matched to a gene. The germline V gene encodes CDR1 LNHDA and CDR2 SQIVND (reference sequence). This CDR3 is 17 amino acids long. CDR3 residues: CASSIDNSGGAKNIQYF. CDR3 DNA: TGTGCCAGTAGTATAGATAATAGCGGGGGTGCCAAAAACATTCAGTACTTC.

The gene calls are TRBV16 and TRBJ1-5; D gene ambiguous. The germline CDR1 and CDR2 sequences are KGHSY and FQNENV. Trimming left V 0 bases short and J 3 bases short, with 9 bases between. The CDR3 consists of 15 residues. This chain's CDR3 is CASSQSPGNNQPQHF. CDR3 DNA: TGTGCCAGCAGCCAATCGCCGGGGAACAATCAGCCCCAGCATTTT. The full variable domain, completed using reference TRBV16 and TRBJ1-5, is GEEVAQTPKHLVRGEGQKAKLYCAPIKGHSYVFWYQQVLKNEFKFLISFQNENVFDETGMPKERFSAKCLPNSPCSLEIQATKLEDSAVYFCASSQSPGNNQPQHFGDGTRLSIL.

The chain recombines TRBV5-4 with TRBJ2-7; D not resolved. Germline V gene lookup returns CDR1 SGHNT and CDR2 YYREEE (reference sequence). The CDR3 consists of 15 residues. V dropped 0 bases and J dropped 2 bases, with 12 bases sitting between them. The CDR3 coding sequence is TGTGCCAGCAGCTTGGGTCAGGCACCAGCCTACGAGCAGTACTTC. Its protein product is CASSLGQAPAYEQYF.

The J gene is TRBJ2-7, the V gene TRBV18; perhaps TRBD1 as D (6 bases). With 4 bases removed from V and 4 bases from J, the gap between germline ends came to 17 bases. Per the germline V gene, CDR1 is KGHSH and CDR2 is LQKENI. This CDR3 is built from 15 residues. The CDR3 loop is CASSLRQVSQYEQYF. CDR3 nucleotide sequence: TGTGCCAGCTCACTCCGACAGGTCTCTCAATACGAGCAGTACTTC.

Concerning this clone itself: Sequence at one end of the junction differs from germline and may be a read error. This chain joins TRBV10-3 and TRBJ1-5; D is perhaps TRBD1 (6 bases). The CDR3 has 15 amino acids. Germline-derived CDR1 and CDR2 are ENHRY and SYGVKD. The CDR3 reads CASSESAGGNQPQHF. The CDR3 nucleotides read TGTGCCAGCAGTGAATCGGCAGGGGGCAATCAGCCCCAGCATTTT.

The chain is built from TRBV19 and TRBJ1-1; D remains ambiguous. The V end lost 6 bases, the J end lost 3 bases, and 11 bases lay between the germline ends. The CDR3 is 13 amino acids. CDR1 is LNHDA, CDR2 SQIVND, per germline (reference sequence). The CDR3 spells CASSPGGHTEAFF. For the CDR3, the DNA is TGTGCCAGTAGCCCCGGCGGACACACTGAAGCTTTCTTT.

The genes are TRBV10-1 and TRBJ2-3; 8 positions agree with TRBD2. V lost 0 bases, J lost 3 bases, and 5 bases stayed unmatched. Per the germline V gene, CDR1 is WNHNN and CDR2 is SYGVQD (reference sequence). The CDR3 runs 16 residues. CDR3 loop: CASSESQIAGTDTQYF. CDR3 nucleotide sequence: TGCGCCAGCAGTGAGTCTCAAATAGCGGGGACAGATACGCAGTATTTT.

The chain has TRBV4-1 and TRBJ2-3; a weak D match, TRBD1 (6 bases). The CDR3 consists of 15 residues. The V and J ends lost 0 bases and 0 bases respectively, with 7 bases between them. Germline V lookup: CDR1 MGHRA, CDR2 YSYEKL. The CDR3 region is CASSQDRGSTDTQYF. CDR3 sequence (DNA): TGCGCCAGCAGCCAAGACAGGGGCAGCACAGATACGCAGTATTTT.

The V call is TRBV5-1, the J call TRBJ2-7; 11 bases agree with TRBD1. The CDR3 runs to 15 residues. The germline gives CDR1 SGHRS, CDR2 YFSETQ. Trimming removed 4 bases from V and 6 bases from J; junction bases left unmatched: 9. CDR3 in DNA: TGCGCCAGCAGCCCCAGTCCCGGGACAGGGGGCGAGCAGTACTTC. Residues: CASSPSPGTGGEQYF.

This chain links TRBV7-9 with TRBJ2-7; D perhaps matches TRBD1 (6 bases). This CDR3 contains 14 residues. Trimming shortened V by 6 bases and J by 0 bases, and 12 bases separated the two germline ends. Germline CDR1 reads SEHNR; CDR2 reads FQNEAQ (reference sequence). The CDR3 sequence: CASSSDRRSYEQYF. The CDR3 nucleotides are TGTGCCAGCAGTTCCGACAGGCGCTCCTACGAGCAGTACTTC.